The 14 T cell receptor beta chains below all came from one sample that was sequenced in a study of pediatric ulcerative colitis. The protocol was immunoSEQ multiplex PCR, while the TCRdb copy is restricted to in-frame clones and leaves out a portion. The table has under 45,000 clones, 75% to 90% seen once. Sample: blood. These receptors were taken from a girl aged 5 to 17 with moderate ulcerative colitis.

The J gene is TRBJ1-5, the V gene TRBV29-1; a weak D match, TRBD1 (6 bases). V was clipped by 0 bases and J by 4 bases, with 7 bases between them. CDR1 and CDR2 (germline): SQVTM, ANQGSEA. The CDR3 extends over 13 amino acids. The CDR3 spells CSVEEGGNQPQHF. For the CDR3, the DNA is TGCAGCGTTGAAGAAGGGGGAAATCAGCCCCAGCATTTT.

This chain connects TRBV28 to TRBJ2-1; weak D call: TRBD2 (7 bases). The CDR3 runs 15 residues. Trimming removed 7 bases at V and 6 bases at J, with 19 bases between. CDR1 is MDHEN, CDR2 SYDVKM, per germline. This chain's CDR3 is CASTWGGGDLNEQFF. For the CDR3, the DNA is TGTGCCAGCACCTGGGGGGGCGGGGATCTCAATGAGCAGTTCTTC.

The chain carries TRBV9 and TRBJ2-3, with TRBD2 as a possible D gene (5 bases). V shed 0 bases and J shed 1 base, with 12 bases lying between them. The CDR3 runs 16 residues. CDR1 is SGDLS and CDR2 is YYNGEE in the germline V gene. CDR3 residues: CASSVESGHGTDTQYF. The CDR3 DNA sequence: TGTGCCAGCAGCGTAGAAAGCGGCCACGGCACAGATACGCAGTATTTT. The full variable domain, rest sourced from reference TRBV9 and TRBJ2-3, is DSGVTQTPKHLITATGQRVTLRCSPRSGDLSVYWYQQSLDQGLQFLIQYYNGEERAKGNILERFSAQQFPDLHSELNLSSLELGDSALYFCASSVESGHGTDTQYFGPGTRLTVL.

The rearrangement joins TRBV27 to TRBJ2-1; D gene ambiguous. V lost 8 bases and J 7 bases, leaving 12 bases between the germline ends. CDR1 and CDR2 from the germline V gene are MNHEY and SMNVEV (reference sequence). The CDR3 spans 12 residues. The CDR3 nucleotides read TGTGCCAGCGCACCCTTAGGAAATGAGCAGTTCTTC. Translation gives CASAPLGNEQFF.

The chain is built from TRBV7-2 and TRBJ2-7; D not resolved. CDR3 length: 13 residues. V was pared by 7 bases and J by 7 bases, with 17 bases between. Germline V gives CDR1 SGHTA, CDR2 FQGNSA. CDR3 sequence: CASTQNPVGEQYF. The CDR3 DNA follows: TGTGCCAGCACCCAGAACCCGGTTGGTGAGCAGTACTTC.

The chain recombines TRBV5-4 with TRBJ1-2; unclear D gene. Trimming took off 4 bases at V and 1 base at J, with 11 bases between the two ends. Germline-derived CDR1 and CDR2 are SGHNT and YYREEE (reference sequence). The CDR3 length is 14 residues. The CDR3 DNA sequence: TGTGCCAGCAGCCCCGACATGATTAACTATGGCTACACCTTC. Protein product: CASSPDMINYGYTF.

The DNA of the CDR3 is TGTGCCAGCAGCGCCACTAGCGTGATAGGGGCAGATACGCAGTATTTT. It is translated as CASSATSVIGADTQYF. The chain combines TRBV7-9 with TRBJ2-3; TRBD2 matches 7 bases. Germline V gene data show CDR1 as SEHNR and CDR2 as FQNEAQ (reference sequence). This CDR3 region has 16 residues. V lost 5 bases to trimming and J lost 4 bases; unmatched junction nucleotides: 12. Using reference TRBV7-9 and TRBJ2-3 for the parts outside the CDR3, the full variable domain is DTGVSQNPRHKITKRGQNVTFRCDPISEHNRLYWYRQTLGQGPEFLTYFQNEAQLEKSRLLSDRFSAERPKGSFSTLEIQRTEQGDSAMYLCASSATSVIGADTQYFGPGTRLTVL.

This clone is a singleton in its sample. The chain recombines TRBV7-3 with TRBJ1-6, with TRBD1 as a possible D gene (6 bases). This CDR3 has 16 amino acids. The V end was cut by 5 bases, the J end by 8 bases, with 19 bases between. The germline gives CDR1 SGHTA, CDR2 FQGTGA. The CDR3 coding sequence is TGTGCCAGCAGCCTGAGACAGGAGATGATTCATTCACCCCTCCACTTT. Protein sequence: CASSLRQEMIHSPLHF.

This clone was seen just once. This chain uses TRBV2 with TRBJ2-3; D may be TRBD2 (6 bases). Per germline, CDR1 SNHLY and CDR2 FYNNEI. The CDR3 runs 16 residues. The germline V and J ends were trimmed by 3 bases and 0 bases, with 13 bases remaining between them. Here the CDR3 reads CASSDRRARSTDTQYF. The CDR3 DNA is TGTGCCAGCAGTGATAGGAGGGCACGAAGCACAGATACGCAGTATTTT.

This rearrangement joins TRBV7-2 to TRBJ2-1; no clear D gene. This CDR3 has 13 residues. Germline-derived CDR1 and CDR2 are SGHTA and FQGNSA. With 2 bases removed from V and 5 bases from J, the gap between germline ends came to 7 bases. The CDR3, as DNA: TGTGCCAGCAGCTTAAGTCCCCACAATGAGCAGTTCTTC. Encoded protein: CASSLSPHNEQFF.

The chain combines TRBV4-1 with TRBJ1-4, with D possibly matching TRBD1 (6 bases). The V and J ends lost 0 bases and 5 bases respectively, with 25 bases between them. From germline, CDR1 is MGHRA and CDR2 YSYEKL. The length of the CDR3 is 20 residues. The CDR3 sequence: CASSQDPPYLTGGGNEKLFF. For the CDR3, the DNA is TGCGCCAGCAGCCAAGATCCCCCCTACCTGACAGGAGGGGGAAATGAAAAACTGTTTTTT.

The J gene is TRBJ1-2, the V gene TRBV19; 7 nucleotides align to TRBD1. The V and J ends lost 5 bases and 7 bases, in that order; junction bases with no gene match: 7. Germline-derived CDR1 and CDR2 are LNHDA and SQIVND (reference sequence). The CDR3 totals 13 residues. DNA for the CDR3: TGTGCCAGTAGTTGGCAGGGGGGTGTTGGCTACACCTTC. Protein: CASSWQGGVGYTF.

V and J are TRBV19 and TRBJ1-2; 9 bases align to TRBD1. There are 15 residues in the CDR3. Germline CDR1 and CDR2: LNHDA and SQIVND (reference sequence). Germline trimming cut 3 bases from V and 5 bases from J; bases unmatched to any gene: 7. The CDR3 here is CASSIFTGGGYGYTF. Written as DNA, the CDR3 is TGTGCCAGTAGTATTTTCACAGGGGGCGGATATGGCTACACCTTC.

This chain uses TRBV27 with TRBJ2-5, with D unresolved. V lost 5 bases and J 1 base, leaving 11 bases between the germline ends. Germline CDR1 and CDR2: MNHEY and SMNVEV (reference sequence). This CDR3 has 14 residues. This chain's CDR3 is CASSVVGFQETQYF. In DNA, the CDR3 is TGTGCCAGCAGTGTTGTAGGGTTCCAAGAGACCCAGTACTTC.